The clone carrying this T cell receptor beta chain has more than one count but fewer than ten. Its target is not known. This entry belongs to a study of CD8+CD57+ T cells in acquired aplastic anemia. Whole-study findings and limits: About 29 CD8+ CDR3 sequences occurred in both the patients and the controls. No significant difference in CD8+ Simpson's diversity was found between patients and controls.

Per the germline V gene, CDR1 is MNHEY and CDR2 is SMNVEV (reference sequence). This CDR3 region has 16 residues. V shed 6 bases and J 4 bases; nucleotides not matched to a gene: 10. CDR3 and TCR beta VDJ profiling relied on genomic DNA as the template. Each CDR3 protein is one row after TCRdb ran MiXCR on the reads. The sample has around 170,000 distinct CDR3 sequences, under 55% seen once. Patients chosen for sequencing had CD8+CD57+ cells that had expanded, as shown by flow cytometry. Every patient presented with severe acquired aplastic anemia. This rearrangement joins TRBV27 to TRBJ2-1; 9 bases map to TRBD2. The specimen sequenced was sorted CD4+, CD8+, or CD8+CD57+ T cells (not recorded which) from PBMCs. The TCR originated in a human donor with aplastic anemia. The CDR3 DNA reads TGTGCCAGCAGACCCACCGGGACTAGCAGTTACAATGAGCAGTTCTTC. It specifies CASRPTGTSSYNEQFF.